This TCR beta chain emerged from a study of shared clonotypes between healthy human individuals. Turning to the study itself: A donor's plate count was three for CD4 naive and three for CD4 memory; CD8 naive had two and CD8 memory one. Study-wide findings and caveats: Among donors, sharing of clonotypes was expected to be affected by sequencing depth.

Healthy and HIV-negative, the adult donors had no recent acute infections or vaccinations. As concerns this clone: Its matching antigen is unknown.

The CDR3 has 15 residues. CDR1 and CDR2 from the germline V gene are LNHNV and YYDKDF (reference sequence). V was cut by 0 bases and J by 4 bases, with 10 bases left in between. Several immunoSEQ plates held equal portions of the genomic DNA taken from each subset. Assay used: immunoSEQ multiplex PCR; TCRdb lists only in-frame clones, some missing. The table includes 2,500,000 or so clones, 85% to 95% detected once. The sequence derives from a man younger than 35 in good health. The rearrangement joins TRBV15 to TRBJ2-4; D gene unclear. What was sequenced was naive CD4+ T cells sorted from blood. Subset specified: CD45RA+ positively selected. The chain's CDR3 is CATSRDFDAKNIQYF. Written as DNA, the CDR3 is TGTGCCACCAGCAGAGATTTCGACGCGAAAAACATTCAGTACTTC.